These 13 T cell receptor beta chains came from one sample sequenced in a study of Graves' ophthalmopathy and Graves' hyperthyroidism. For repertoire sequencing, the TCR beta CDR3 regions were amplified from RNA transcripts. Second-round multiplex PCR came after a first-round RT-PCR that employed HTBI primers. MiXCR was run by TCRdb on the multiplex PCR reads, yielding one entry per CDR3 protein. The sample lists approximately 330,000 distinct CDR3 sequences, roughly 15% occurring once. The sample taken for sequencing was peripheral blood. The receptors here all came from an adult man with Graves' ophthalmopathy.

This clonotype was seen many times. This sequence joins TRBV25-1 and TRBJ1-1; 8 positions match TRBD1. CDR3 length equals 14 residues. The germline gives CDR1 MGHDK, CDR2 SYGVNS. The trim removed 2 bases at V and 3 bases at J, leaving 2 bases unmatched. CDR3 region: CASSEPGGYTEAFF. The CDR3 DNA follows: TGTGCCAGCAGTGAACCAGGGGGCTACACTGAAGCTTTCTTT.

This clonotype was recorded at least ten times. J is TRBJ2-7 and V is TRBV4-1, with D unresolved. Germline V CDR1 and CDR2: MGHRA, YSYEKL. V gave up 0 bases and J gave up 0 bases, with 18 bases separating them. This CDR3 region has 18 residues. The CDR3 nucleotides read TGCGCCAGCAGCCAAGATACTCTGGAGAGACGTTACTCCTACGAGCAGTACTTC. Translation gives CASSQDTLERRYSYEQYF.

There are many counts of this clonotype. This sequence joins TRBV12-3 or TRBV12-4 and TRBJ1-5, with D possibly being TRBD1 (5 bases). CDR3 length: 13 amino acids. The V end was cut by 2 bases, the J end by 6 bases, with 8 bases between. The CDR3 loop reads CASSLFGGQPQHF. CDR3 nucleotides: TGTGCCAGCAGTTTATTCGGGGGTCAGCCCCAGCATTTT.

The CDR3 DNA is TGTGCTAGTGCCCCCCCGTTGGGGATCTATGGCTACACCTTC. Amino acid sequence: CASAPPLGIYGYTF. This sequence joins TRBV12-5 and TRBJ1-2, with D uncertain. Germline CDR1 is LGHNT and CDR2 is FRNRAP. This CDR3 spans 14 amino acids. Trimming took off 7 bases at V and 4 bases at J, with 16 bases between the two ends.

This clonotype was seen many times. The chain has TRBV29-1 and TRBJ2-4, with D possibly being TRBD1 (6 bases). The CDR3 is made up of 14 amino acids. The V end lost 5 bases, the J end lost 0 bases, and 11 bases lay between the germline ends. Germline V gene lookup returns CDR1 SQVTM and CDR2 ANQGSEA. The CDR3 bases are TGCAGCGTTTCACAGGGTTCAGCCAAAAACATTCAGTACTTC. Translating gives CSVSQGSAKNIQYF.

This clonotype was picked up one time. This chain connects TRBV6-1 to TRBJ1-2; the match to TRBD1 covers 10 bases. There are 15 residues in the CDR3. The germline CDR1 and CDR2 sequences are MNHNS and SASEGT. V was pared by 5 bases and J by 5 bases, with 8 bases of the junction left unmatched. The CDR3 is CASSRQGAVIYGYTF. For the CDR3, the DNA is TGTGCCAGCAGTCGACAGGGGGCGGTTATTTATGGCTACACCTTC.

This clonotype was counted many times. The genes are TRBV30 and TRBJ2-2, with 9 bases identical to TRBD2. Losses at the gene ends were 4 bases for V and 4 bases for J; bases not matched to a gene: 13. CDR1 GTSNPN and CDR2 SVGIG come from the germline V gene (reference sequence). This CDR3 region has 17 residues. CDR3 sequence (DNA): TGTGCCTGGACCCTGGGGTTAGCGGGAGTGGGCACCGGGGAGCTGTTTTTT. Translating it yields CAWTLGLAGVGTGELFF.

This clonotype was recorded at least ten times. The gene calls are TRBV2 and TRBJ2-2, with D perhaps TRBD2 (6 bases). With 5 bases removed from V and 3 bases from J, the gap between germline ends came to 10 bases. Germline V gives CDR1 SNHLY, CDR2 FYNNEI. The CDR3 is 14 amino acids. The DNA for the CDR3 is TGTGCCAGCAGTTCCACTAGCTACACCGGGGAGCTGTTTTTT. It specifies CASSSTSYTGELFF. Variable domain in full (rest from reference TRBV2 and TRBJ2-2): EPEVTQTPSHQVTQMGQEVILRCVPISNHLYFYWYRQILGQKVEFLVSFYNNEISEKSEIFDDQFSVERPDGSNFTLKIRSTKLEDSAMYFCASSSTSYTGELFFGEGSRLTVL.

The chain couples TRBV19 to TRBJ1-1, with D unresolved. The V gene's germline CDR1 is LNHDA and CDR2 SQIVND (reference sequence). Trimming shortened V by 6 bases and J by 8 bases, and 13 bases separated the two germline ends. There are 12 residues in the CDR3. CDR3 nucleotide sequence: TGTGCCAGTAGGGCGTCCGGCGGAGAAGCTTTCTTT. Amino acid sequence: CASRASGGEAFF.

This clonotype was observed at least ten times. The chain employs TRBV7-3 and TRBJ1-2; TRBD1 agrees at 9 bases. The germline V gene has CDR1 SGHTA and CDR2 FQGTGA. This CDR3 is 15 amino acids long. V trimming: 5 bases; J trimming: 4 bases; junction bases outside the gene matches: 8. For the CDR3, the DNA is TGTGCCAGCAGCGCGACAGGGGGAAGCTTCTATGGCTACACCTTC. Its translation is CASSATGGSFYGYTF. The whole variable domain, filled in from reference TRBV7-3 and TRBJ1-2, reads GAGVSQTPSNKVTEKGKYVELRCDPISGHTALYWYRQSLGQGPEFLIYFQGTGAADDSGLPNDRFFAVRPEGSVSTLKIQRTERGDSAVYLCASSATGGSFYGYTFGSGTRLTVV.

Many counts were recorded for this clonotype. The gene calls are TRBV6-2 or TRBV6-3 and TRBJ1-1, with TRBD1 as a possible D gene (6 bases). V was shortened by 0 bases and J by 6 bases, with 26 bases between the two germline ends. The CDR3 totals 19 residues. The V gene's germline CDR1 is MNHEY and CDR2 SVGEGT. The CDR3 here is CASSYSRPGTRGFVAEAFF. The CDR3 nucleotides are TGTGCCAGCAGTTACTCGAGGCCCGGGACAAGGGGCTTTGTGGCTGAAGCTTTCTTT.

This clonotype was counted many times. The chain recombines TRBV7-9 with TRBJ2-7; the D gene is possibly TRBD1 (6 bases). V was shortened by 5 bases and J by 0 bases, with 11 bases between the two germline ends. The CDR3 is 14 residues long. Germline CDR1 reads SEHNR; CDR2 reads FQNEAQ (reference sequence). CDR3 residues: CASSRRDNSYEQYF. CDR3 nucleotide sequence: TGTGCCAGCAGCCGTCGGGACAACTCCTACGAGCAGTACTTC.

This clonotype was detected ten times or more. J is TRBJ2-4 and V is TRBV4-1; a possible D gene is TRBD2 (5 bases). The V gene lost 0 bases and the J gene lost 8 bases, with 14 bases spanning the gap. This CDR3 is built from 15 residues. The germline gives CDR1 MGHRA, CDR2 YSYEKL. Here the CDR3 DNA reads TGCGCCAGCAGCCAAGATTACGGCGGCGGGTACATTCAGTACTTC. Translated, it gives CASSQDYGGGYIQYF.